These T cell receptor beta chains were read from a single sample in a study of T cells in Graves' hyperthyroidism and ophthalmopathy. TCRdb called the multiplex PCR reads again in MiXCR, with one record for every CDR3 protein. The table lists about 840,000 distinct CDR3 sequences, roughly 40% of them singletons. The sample taken for sequencing was blood. These receptor sequences come from a young man with Graves' hyperthyroidism. The CDR3 runs from the conserved cysteine through the conserved F or W. D genes are given only for firm matches. Size tells how often a clone was seen (once, few, many) or the class of an expanded clone, and some rows leave it out.

CDR3 length: 13
J gene: TRBJ1-1
D gene: TRBD1
clone size: many
V gene: TRBV10-3
CDR3 DNA: TGTGCCGTCAACAGGGGGCTGAACACTGAAGCTTTCTTT
CDR3 protein: CAVNRGLNTEAFF

CDR3 length: 14
J gene: TRBJ2-7
D gene: NA
clone size: NA
V gene: TRBV6-5
CDR3 DNA: TGTGCCAGCAGTGGACGGGACTTTGCCTACGAGCAGTACTTC
CDR3 protein: CASSGRDFAYEQYF

CDR3 length: 14
J gene: TRBJ2-7
D gene: NA
clone size: NA
V gene: TRBV5-4
CDR3 DNA: TGTGCCAGCAGCTTGAGGGGAGAGGTGGACGAGCAGTACTTC
CDR3 protein: CASSLRGEVDEQYF

CDR3 length: 14
J gene: TRBJ2-5
D gene: NA
clone size: many
V gene: TRBV7-9
CDR3 DNA: TGTGCCAGCAACCGACAGGGCGGGAGGGAGACCCAGTACTTC
CDR3 protein: CASNRQGGRETQYF

CDR3 length: 17
J gene: TRBJ1-5
D gene: NA
clone size: NA
V gene: TRBV9
CDR3 DNA: TGTGCCAGCAGTCGTGCCCCGTCAACAGGGAACGGCCAGCCCCAGCATTTT
CDR3 protein: CASSRAPSTGNGQPQHF

CDR3 length: 14
J gene: TRBJ2-5
D gene: NA
clone size: many
V gene: TRBV12-3/TRBV12-4
CDR3 DNA: TGTGCCAGCAGTGTAACAGGGTACCAAGAGACCCAGTACTTC
CDR3 protein: CASSVTGYQETQYF

CDR3 length: 10
J gene: TRBJ1-1
D gene: NA
clone size: many
V gene: TRBV20-1
CDR3 DNA: TGCAGTGCTAGAGAGGGCACAGCTTTCTTT
CDR3 protein: CSAREGTAFF

CDR3 length: 15
J gene: TRBJ2-5
D gene: TRBD2
clone size: NA
V gene: TRBV20-1
CDR3 DNA: TGCAGTGCTCCCCGGCGGGGGGCGCCCCGAGAGACCCAGTACTTC
CDR3 protein: CSAPRRGAPRETQYF

CDR3 length: 16
J gene: TRBJ1-3
D gene: TRBD1
clone size: NA
V gene: TRBV7-9
CDR3 DNA: TGTGCCAGCAGCCAGACCGACAGGGGAGGTGGAAACACCATATATTTT
CDR3 protein: CASSQTDRGGGNTIYF

CDR3 length: 15
J gene: TRBJ1-6
D gene: TRBD1
clone size: few
V gene: TRBV4-1
CDR3 DNA: TGCGCCAGCAGCCAAGCAAGGGGGCGAGATTCACCCCTCCACTTT
CDR3 protein: CASSQARGRDSPLHF

CDR3 length: 15
J gene: TRBJ2-5
D gene: NA
clone size: NA
V gene: TRBV20-1
CDR3 DNA: TGCAGTGCTAGAGATTATAGGGGGGCCTCAGAGACCCAGTACTTC
CDR3 protein: CSARDYRGASETQYF

CDR3 length: 16
J gene: TRBJ2-5
D gene: NA
clone size: NA
V gene: TRBV7-8
CDR3 DNA: TGTGCCAGCAGCTTACCTCCCCTTTCGTACCAAGAGACCCAGTACTTC
CDR3 protein: CASSLPPLSYQETQYF

CDR3 length: 15
J gene: TRBJ2-5
D gene: NA
clone size: NA
V gene: TRBV25-1
CDR3 DNA: TGTGCCAGCACAGCGGCGGGCAGGGGCCTAGAGACCCAGTACTTC
CDR3 protein: CASTAAGRGLETQYF

CDR3 length: 15
J gene: TRBJ2-5
D gene: NA
clone size: NA
V gene: TRBV12-3/TRBV12-4
CDR3 DNA: TGTGCCAGCAGCCCACCGGGACACGGAGGGGAGACCCAGTACTTC
CDR3 protein: CASSPPGHGGETQYF

CDR3 length: 15
J gene: TRBJ1-1
D gene: TRBD1
clone size: many
V gene: TRBV10-3
CDR3 DNA: TGTGCCATCAGTGAGGCCTCGGGACAGCCAGGAGAAGCTTTCTTT
CDR3 protein: CAISEASGQPGEAFF

CDR3 length: 13
J gene: TRBJ2-2
D gene: NA
clone size: NA
V gene: TRBV20-1
CDR3 DNA: TGCAGTGCAACACAACCGAACACCGGGGAGCTGTTTTTT
CDR3 protein: CSATQPNTGELFF

CDR3 length: 16
J gene: TRBJ2-5
D gene: TRBD2
clone size: NA
V gene: TRBV7-8
CDR3 DNA: TGTGCCAGCAGCTTAGGTGTTAGCGGGAGGTGGGAGACCCAGTACTTC
CDR3 protein: CASSLGVSGRWETQYF

CDR3 length: 11
J gene: TRBJ1-1
D gene: NA
clone size: NA
V gene: TRBV10-3
CDR3 DNA: TGTGCCACCGGGACCGGTGGTGAAGCTTTCTTT
CDR3 protein: CATGTGGEAFF

CDR3 length: 15
J gene: TRBJ2-6
D gene: NA
clone size: NA
V gene: TRBV7-9
CDR3 DNA: TGTGCCAGCAGCTCCTCCGGGACAGGGGCCAACGTCCTGACTTTC
CDR3 protein: CASSSSGTGANVLTF

CDR3 length: 15
J gene: TRBJ2-2
D gene: TRBD1
clone size: NA
V gene: TRBV12-3/TRBV12-4
CDR3 DNA: TGTGCCAGCAGTAAGGGACAGGGATTGGCCGGGGAGCTGTTTTTT
CDR3 protein: CASSKGQGLAGELFF

CDR3 length: 16
J gene: TRBJ1-5
D gene: NA
clone size: many
V gene: TRBV24-1
CDR3 DNA: TGTGCCACCAGTGTTTCGACCGACCATCAGGATCAGCCCCAGCATTTT
CDR3 protein: CATSVSTDHQDQPQHF

CDR3 length: 15
J gene: TRBJ1-5
D gene: TRBD1
clone size: few
V gene: TRBV9
CDR3 DNA: TGTGCCAGCAGCTTGGGACAGGCACCTAATCAGCCCCAGCATTTT
CDR3 protein: CASSLGQAPNQPQHF

CDR3 length: 12
J gene: TRBJ2-7
D gene: NA
clone size: NA
V gene: TRBV20-1
CDR3 DNA: TGCAGTGCCCTAAGCATAGGGGACGAGCAGTACTTC
CDR3 protein: CSALSIGDEQYF

CDR3 length: 11
J gene: TRBJ1-1
D gene: NA
clone size: NA
V gene: TRBV5-8
CDR3 DNA: TGTGCCAGCAGCTTGGGGCCCACGCCTTTCTTT
CDR3 protein: CASSLGPTPFF

CDR3 length: 14
J gene: TRBJ2-7
D gene: NA
clone size: NA
V gene: TRBV7-9
CDR3 DNA: TGTGCCAGCAGCGAGCTCAGGGGTTTAAAGGAGCAGCACTTC
CDR3 protein: CASSELRGLKEQHF

CDR3 length: 13
J gene: TRBJ2-5
D gene: NA
clone size: NA
V gene: TRBV7-3
CDR3 DNA: TGTGCCAGCAGTTACAGTGGGAGGGAGACCCAGTACTTC
CDR3 protein: CASSYSGRETQYF

CDR3 length: 13
J gene: TRBJ1-4
D gene: TRBD1
clone size: NA
V gene: TRBV29-1
CDR3 DNA: TGCAGCGTACGACAGGGCCAAGGGGAAAAACTGTTTTTT
CDR3 protein: CSVRQGQGEKLFF

CDR3 length: 13
J gene: TRBJ1-5
D gene: TRBD1
clone size: few
V gene: TRBV12-3/TRBV12-4
CDR3 DNA: TGTGCCAGCAGTTATCAGGGGGGTCAGCCCCAGCATTTT
CDR3 protein: CASSYQGGQPQHF

CDR3 length: 15
J gene: TRBJ1-5
D gene: NA
clone size: few
V gene: TRBV12-3/TRBV12-4
CDR3 DNA: TGTGCCAGCAGTTTACAGGGTATGAGCAATCAGCCCCAGCATTTT
CDR3 protein: CASSLQGMSNQPQHF

CDR3 length: 14
J gene: TRBJ1-2
D gene: TRBD1
clone size: once
V gene: TRBV2
CDR3 DNA: TGTGCCAGCAGAGCAAACAGGGGGCTCGATGGCTACACCTTC
CDR3 protein: CASRANRGLDGYTF

CDR3 length: 14
J gene: TRBJ1-1
D gene: NA
clone size: many
V gene: TRBV4-1
CDR3 DNA: TGCGCCAGCAGCCAAGGAACAGGGACCACTGAAGCTTTCTTT
CDR3 protein: CASSQGTGTTEAFF

CDR3 length: 16
J gene: TRBJ2-7
D gene: TRBD1
clone size: NA
V gene: TRBV11-2
CDR3 DNA: TGTGCCAGCAGCCCTCGGGAGGGACAGGGGGCGTACGAGCAGTACTTC
CDR3 protein: CASSPREGQGAYEQYF

CDR3 length: 15
J gene: TRBJ1-6
D gene: NA
clone size: NA
V gene: TRBV13
CDR3 DNA: TGTGCCAGCAGCTTAGGCCGGCAGAATAATTCACCCCTCCACTTT
CDR3 protein: CASSLGRQNNSPLHF

CDR3 length: 13
J gene: TRBJ1-2
D gene: NA
clone size: NA
V gene: TRBV29-1
CDR3 DNA: TGCAGCGTGCAAGAGGCAGGGGAGGTTGGCTACACCTTC
CDR3 protein: CSVQEAGEVGYTF

CDR3 length: 12
J gene: TRBJ2-7
D gene: NA
clone size: few
V gene: TRBV20-1
CDR3 DNA: TGCAGTGCTAAGACTCACTCCTACGAGCAGTACTTC
CDR3 protein: CSAKTHSYEQYF

CDR3 length: 14
J gene: TRBJ1-1
D gene: NA
clone size: NA
V gene: TRBV4-1
CDR3 DNA: TGCGCCAGCAGCCAAAGTTGGTGGAACACTGAAGCTTTCTTT
CDR3 protein: CASSQSWWNTEAFF

CDR3 length: 14
J gene: TRBJ1-4
D gene: TRBD1
clone size: few
V gene: TRBV5-1
CDR3 DNA: TGCGCCAGCAGCTTGCAGGGGGGCTTTGAAAAACTGTTTTTT
CDR3 protein: CASSLQGGFEKLFF

CDR3 length: 13
J gene: TRBJ2-7
D gene: NA
clone size: NA
V gene: TRBV4-3
CDR3 DNA: TGCGCCAGCAGCCAAGTCTCAGGCGACGAGCAGTACTTC
CDR3 protein: CASSQVSGDEQYF

CDR3 length: 13
J gene: TRBJ1-5
D gene: NA
clone size: few
V gene: TRBV3-1
CDR3 DNA: TGTGCCAGCAGCTTCACCGGTTCGGAGCCCCAGCATTTT
CDR3 protein: CASSFTGSEPQHF

CDR3 length: 14
J gene: TRBJ2-7
D gene: NA
clone size: NA
V gene: TRBV12-3/TRBV12-4
CDR3 DNA: TGTGCCAGCAGTTCGGGCGACCGACTCTACGAGCAGTACTTC
CDR3 protein: CASSSGDRLYEQYF

CDR3 length: 16
J gene: TRBJ2-7
D gene: NA
clone size: many
V gene: TRBV15
CDR3 DNA: TGTGCCACCAGCGAACTCGGGGCCGGACACTCCTACGAGCAGTACTTC
CDR3 protein: CATSELGAGHSYEQYF

CDR3 length: 16
J gene: TRBJ2-7
D gene: NA
clone size: NA
V gene: TRBV7-2
CDR3 DNA: TGCGCCAGCAGCCTCCTACTGACGGAGAGCTCCTACGAGCAGTACTTC
CDR3 protein: CASSLLLTESSYEQYF

CDR3 length: 13
J gene: TRBJ1-1
D gene: NA
clone size: many
V gene: TRBV15
CDR3 DNA: TGTGCCACCAGCAGGGAGGAGCGCACTGAAGCTTTCTTT
CDR3 protein: CATSREERTEAFF

CDR3 length: 15
J gene: TRBJ1-6
D gene: NA
clone size: NA
V gene: TRBV6-2/TRBV6-3
CDR3 DNA: TGTGCCAGCAGTTACGACAGCCGAGCAAATTCACCCCTCCACTTT
CDR3 protein: CASSYDSRANSPLHF

CDR3 length: 13
J gene: TRBJ1-2
D gene: NA
clone size: NA
V gene: TRBV29-1
CDR3 DNA: TGCAGCGTTCTAGCGGGGGGGAAGCAGGGCTACACCTTC
CDR3 protein: CSVLAGGKQGYTF

CDR3 length: 20
J gene: TRBJ2-2
D gene: TRBD2
clone size: NA
V gene: TRBV7-2
CDR3 DNA: TGTGCCAGCAGCTTAAGATCCGGGACTAGCGGGAGGCCGCGAACCGGGGAGCTGTTTTTT
CDR3 protein: CASSLRSGTSGRPRTGELFF

CDR3 length: 13
J gene: TRBJ2-7
D gene: NA
clone size: NA
V gene: TRBV14
CDR3 DNA: TGTGCCAGCGCCTCAGGTTCCGGCTACGAGCAGTGCTTC
CDR3 protein: CASASGSGYEQCF

CDR3 length: 13
J gene: TRBJ2-5
D gene: NA
clone size: many
V gene: TRBV9
CDR3 DNA: TGTGCCAGCAGCCCCCTCGACGTGGAGACCCAGTACTTC
CDR3 protein: CASSPLDVETQYF

CDR3 length: 14
J gene: TRBJ2-7
D gene: TRBD1
clone size: NA
V gene: TRBV10-3
CDR3 DNA: TGTGCCAGCAGTTTCCCGGGACAGGGGGTCGAGCAGTACTTC
CDR3 protein: CASSFPGQGVEQYF

CDR3 length: 14
J gene: TRBJ2-5
D gene: NA
clone size: NA
V gene: TRBV5-1
CDR3 DNA: TGTGCCAGCAGCGACTTTGCAGGGACGGAGACCCAGTACTTC
CDR3 protein: CASSDFAGTETQYF

CDR3 length: 12
J gene: TRBJ2-7
D gene: NA
clone size: NA
V gene: TRBV28
CDR3 DNA: TGTGCCACCTACCTTGCGGGTCGAGAGCAGTACTTC
CDR3 protein: CATYLAGREQYF

CDR3 length: 13
J gene: TRBJ1-6
D gene: NA
clone size: many
V gene: TRBV6-5
CDR3 DNA: TGTGCCAGCCGTCTTGGGCTATGGGCACCCCTCCACTTT
CDR3 protein: CASRLGLWAPLHF